Following are 10 T cell receptor beta chains from one sample sequenced in a study of Tregs in tolerant kidney transplant recipients. Clones were read by immunoSEQ multiplex PCR, and TCRdb kept only the in-frame ones, dropping some. The data show about 240,000 clones, approximately 83% seen once. The material sequenced was CD4+ T cells from blood. The receptors shown here come from a human donor in good health.

The gene calls are TRBV15 and TRBJ2-6, with D possibly matching TRBD1 (6 bases). Trimming stripped 9 bases from V and 1 base from J, with 13 bases between. This CDR3 contains 15 residues. Germline V CDR1 and CDR2: LNHNV, YYDKDF (reference sequence). Written as DNA, the CDR3 is TGTGCCACTACCTCCAGGGGTTCTGGGGCCAACGTCCTGACTTTC. Translating it yields CATTSRGSGANVLTF.

The chain joins TRBV20-1 to TRBJ1-6; weak D call: TRBD1 (6 bases). This CDR3 comprises 11 residues. The V and J ends lost 2 bases and 14 bases respectively, with 10 bases between them. CDR1 is DFQATT, CDR2 SNEGSKA, per germline (reference sequence). Written as DNA, the CDR3 is TGCAGTGCTAGACCACAGGGAACCCTCCACTTT. This codes for CSARPQGTLHF.

The chain employs TRBV10-3 and TRBJ2-7; D may be TRBD2 (6 bases). The CDR3 loop spans 16 amino acids. The V gene's germline CDR1 is ENHRY and CDR2 SYGVKD. The ends were cut back, 4 bases at V and 2 bases at J, with 18 bases in the middle. In DNA, the CDR3 is TGTGCCATCAGTGTTATAGCCGGGAGTGAGACCTACGAGCAGTACTTC. Residues: CAISVIAGSETYEQYF.

The chain has TRBV19 and TRBJ1-2; D gene ambiguous. Germline CDR1 reads LNHDA; CDR2 reads SQIVND (reference sequence). Trimming took off 1 base at V and 10 bases at J, with 7 bases between the two ends. This CDR3 comprises 11 residues. The CDR3 is CASSIGGPYTF. The CDR3 nucleotides read TGTGCCAGTAGTATAGGCGGACCCTACACCTTC.

DNA for the CDR3: TGTGCCAGCTCACCACCAGATTCCCTAGGCGGCTACACCTTC. It codes for CASSPPDSLGGYTF. The J gene is TRBJ1-2, the V gene TRBV18; D is unresolved. Germline-derived CDR1 and CDR2 are KGHSH and LQKENI. CDR3 size: 14 residues. Between the trimmed V and J ends, which lost 0 bases and 8 bases, there was a span of 13 bases.

The J gene is TRBJ2-7, the V gene TRBV10-3; 8 bases map to TRBD1. The CDR3 is made up of 15 amino acids. Germline V gene lookup returns CDR1 ENHRY and CDR2 SYGVKD. V shed 3 bases and J 0 bases; nucleotides not matched to a gene: 4. Here the CDR3 reads CAISEGTGGSYEQYF. The CDR3 region has the DNA TGTGCCATCAGTGAAGGGACAGGCGGCTCCTACGAGCAGTACTTC.

The rearrangement links TRBV10-2 to TRBJ2-7; 8 bases match TRBD2. Germline V gene data show CDR1 as WSHSY and CDR2 as SAAADI. The CDR3 length is 16 residues. V lost 3 bases to trimming and J lost 0 bases; unmatched junction nucleotides: 7. CDR3 sequence reads: CASSDPGLADSYEQYF. The CDR3, as DNA: TGCGCCAGCAGTGATCCCGGACTAGCAGACTCCTACGAGCAGTACTTC.

This chain connects TRBV11-2 to TRBJ2-6, with D hard to call. Germline loops: CDR1 SGHAT, CDR2 FQNNGV. The ends were cut back, 2 bases at V and 2 bases at J, with 7 bases in the middle. This CDR3 is built from 15 residues. The CDR3 region is CASSLYRAGANVLTF. Here the CDR3 DNA reads TGTGCCAGCAGCTTATATCGCGCTGGGGCCAACGTCCTGACTTTC.

The chain carries TRBV18 and TRBJ2-5; D not resolved. CDR3 length equals 11 residues. Germline loops: CDR1 KGHSH, CDR2 LQKENI. V lost 4 bases, J lost 5 bases, and 5 bases lay in between. As DNA, the CDR3 is TGTGCCAGCTCACTGTCTGAGACCCAGTACTTC. It translates to CASSLSETQYF.

The J gene is TRBJ1-6, the V gene TRBV4-1; D ambiguous. Trimming left V 4 bases short and J 6 bases short, with 13 bases between. Germline CDR1 MGHRA, CDR2 YSYEKL. This CDR3 has 15 residues. The CDR3 DNA sequence: TGCGCCAGCAGCCGAGGTCGGGGAGCTAATTCACCCCTCCACTTT. Its translation: CASSRGRGANSPLHF.